The sequence of this TCR beta chain was determined in a study of graft-versus-host responses after intestinal transplantation. Study summary: Recipients got multivisceral, liver-intestinal, or isolated intestinal transplants. Recipients across the board were started on anti-thymocyte globulin induction, then kept on tacrolimus and steroids for two to four years. The study's findings and limits: An association linked early post-transplant HvG declines with peak circulating GvH clone levels. Marrow from the recipient contained GvH clones, some of which had appeared first in ileum or blood.

Points on this clone: Its matching antigen is unknown.

The assay was immunoSEQ multiplex PCR, and TCRdb's table has in-frame clones only and misses some. The sample includes tens of thousands of clones, roughly 91% of them seen just once. This TCR was sampled from a human donor who received an intestinal transplant. The material sequenced was unstimulated CD8+ T cells sorted from spleen or lymph node cells, taken before intestinal transplant.

CDR3 amino acids: CAISYKRGTASYHEQFF. CDR3 DNA sequence: TGTGCCATCAGCTACAAACGGGGGACAGCTTCTTATCATGAGCAGTTCTTC. The J gene is TRBJ2-1, the V gene TRBV10-3, with D maybe TRBD1 (7 bases). Germline V gene data show CDR1 as ENHRY and CDR2 as SYGVKD. V lost 6 bases and J lost 8, with 26 bases in between. The CDR3 runs to 17 residues.